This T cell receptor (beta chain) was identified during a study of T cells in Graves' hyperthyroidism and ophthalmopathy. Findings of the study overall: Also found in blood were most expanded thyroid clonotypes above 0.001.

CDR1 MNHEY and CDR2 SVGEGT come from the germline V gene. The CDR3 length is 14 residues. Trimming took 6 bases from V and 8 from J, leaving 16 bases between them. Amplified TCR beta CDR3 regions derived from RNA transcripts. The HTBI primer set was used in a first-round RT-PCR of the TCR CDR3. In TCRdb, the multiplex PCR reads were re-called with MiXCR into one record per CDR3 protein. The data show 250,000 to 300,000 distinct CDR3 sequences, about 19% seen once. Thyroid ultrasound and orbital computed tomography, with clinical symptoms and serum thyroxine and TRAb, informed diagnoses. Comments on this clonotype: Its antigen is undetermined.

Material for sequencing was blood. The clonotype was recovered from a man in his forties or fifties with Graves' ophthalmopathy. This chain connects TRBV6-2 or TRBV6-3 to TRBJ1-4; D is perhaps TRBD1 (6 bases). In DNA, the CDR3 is TGTGCCAGCAGATCCGGGACATCGGGAGAAAAACTGTTTTTT. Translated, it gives CASRSGTSGEKLFF.